Following are 9 T cell receptor beta chains from one sample sequenced in a study of monozygotic twins with inflammatory bowel disease. TCRdb reprocessed the 5' RACE reads; each CDR3 protein has one entry and no DNA is given. This table holds approximately 400,000 distinct CDR3 sequences. Sequencing was performed on blood. The receptors stem from a human donor with ulcerative colitis or Crohn's disease, or a healthy co-twin of an affected twin (not recorded which).

The chain uses TRBV4-3 and TRBJ2-2; TCRdb returns TRBD1, unconfirmable since there is no DNA. This CDR3 is 16 amino acids long. Per the germline V gene, CDR1 is LGHNA and CDR2 is YSLEER. CDR3 region: CASSQRRLPRAGELFF.

This chain connects TRBV5-5 to TRBJ2-5. The CDR3 is made up of 14 amino acids. CDR1 and CDR2 (germline): SGHKS, YYEKEE (reference sequence). The CDR3 loop reads CASSSRVQQETQYF.

This chain uses TRBV19 with TRBJ2-4; TCRdb's D gene call, TRBD1, goes unchecked for lack of DNA. Germline lookup yields CDR1 LNHDA and CDR2 SQIVND (reference sequence). This CDR3 comprises 17 residues. The CDR3 reads CASSRDRSQGAKNIQYF.

This rearrangement joins TRBV2 to TRBJ2-7; TCRdb gives TRBD2 as the D gene, but with no DNA this cannot be confirmed. The V gene's germline CDR1 is SNHLY and CDR2 FYNNEI. There are 14 residues in the CDR3. This CDR3 is CASSDPSGTREQYF.

The chain uses TRBV20-1 and TRBJ1-1. This CDR3 comprises 11 residues. Germline assignment: CDR1 DFQATT and CDR2 SNEGSKA (reference sequence). CDR3 sequence reads: CSARRNTEAFF.

The rearrangement links TRBV6-6 to TRBJ1-1; without DNA, the TCRdb call of TRBD1 cannot be checked. Germline V gene data show CDR1 as MNHNY and CDR2 as SVGAGI (reference sequence). The CDR3 contains 14 residues. The CDR3 sequence is CASNRDSLNTEAFF.

The rearrangement links TRBV2 to TRBJ2-7; TCRdb outputs TRBD1, but without DNA this stays unchecked. The length of the CDR3 is 15 residues. The germline CDR1 and CDR2 sequences are SNHLY and FYNNEI. The CDR3 is CASSVLGTISYEQYF.

The chain is built from TRBV12-3 or TRBV12-4 and TRBJ2-7. The length of the CDR3 is 13 residues. The CDR3 spells CASSLTTPYEQYF.

This chain joins TRBV12-3 or TRBV12-4 and TRBJ2-6; absent DNA, TCRdb's TRBD1 call cannot be checked. The CDR3 loop spans 14 amino acids. Here the CDR3 reads CASRQGAGANVLTF.